The rows below give T cell receptor beta chains drawn from one sample of a study of T cell responses to AZD1222 COVID-19 vaccine. The repertoire was sequenced with immunoSEQ multiplex PCR; TCRdb's copy has only in-frame clones and lacks some. There are about 130,000 clones in the sample; approximately 88% occur only once, and under 6% lies in the top ten. This sample comprised peripheral blood, obtained 28 days after the second AZD1222 dose. These receptor sequences come from an adult who received the AZD1222 COVID-19 vaccine. Both conserved end residues are part of each CDR3. Each record gives: clone size, D gene, J gene, V gene, CDR3 protein, CDR3 DNA. The D gene is left open where the match is weak. Some rows mark clone size as missing; the rest say once, few, many or name a class of expanded clone.

>NA|NA|TRBJ1-4|TRBV29-1
CSVARNEKLFF
TGCAGCGTTGCTCGGAACGAAAAACTGTTTTTT
>NA|NA|TRBJ2-5|TRBV3-1/TRBV3-2
CASSQSLAGGEHETQYF
TGTGCCAGCAGCCAATCCTTGGCAGGGGGGGAGCATGAGACCCAGTACTTC
>NA|TRBD2|TRBJ2-5|TRBV7-3
CASSQAGGYQETQYF
TGTGCCAGCAGCCAAGCGGGGGGCTATCAAGAGACCCAGTACTTC
>NA|NA|TRBJ1-1|TRBV5-1
CASSLAGERNTEAFF
TGCGCCAGCAGCTTGGCTGGGGAGCGTAACACTGAAGCTTTCTTT
>NA|TRBD2|TRBJ2-7|TRBV5-4
CASSGPYLAGGPYEQYF
TGTGCCAGCAGCGGGCCCTATCTAGCGGGAGGGCCCTACGAGCAGTACTTC
>NA|NA|TRBJ1-5|TRBV7-9
CASSLATEVPTQPQHF
TGTGCCAGCAGCTTAGCTACAGAAGTACCTACTCAGCCCCAGCATTTT
>once|NA|TRBJ1-2|TRBV19
CASSIGGGGDYGYTF
TGTGCCAGTAGTATAGGGGGCGGCGGTGACTATGGCTACACCTTC
>NA|NA|TRBJ2-7|TRBV27
CASSLIGSLGSEQYF
TGTGCCAGCAGTTTAATAGGGAGCCTTGGTAGCGAGCAGTACTTC
>many|NA|TRBJ2-2|TRBV6-4
CASSEGNGELFF
TGTGCCAGCAGTGAGGGGAACGGGGAGCTGTTTTTT
>NA|NA|TRBJ2-3|TRBV5-1
CASHNGVGSTDTQYF
TGCGCCAGCCATAATGGAGTTGGGAGCACAGATACGCAGTATTTT
>NA|TRBD2|TRBJ2-3|TRBV3-1/TRBV3-2
CASSQGLAGSPDTQYF
TGTGCCAGCAGCCAAGGACTAGCGGGGTCCCCAGATACGCAGTATTTT
>NA|NA|TRBJ2-1|TRBV6-5
CASSSLRAADEQFF
TGTGCCAGCAGTTCCCTCCGGGCGGCGGATGAGCAGTTCTTC
>NA|NA|TRBJ2-2|TRBV3-1/TRBV3-2
CASSQHGGDTGELFF
TGTGCCAGCAGCCAACACGGAGGGGACACCGGGGAGCTGTTTTTT
>NA|NA|TRBJ1-2|TRBV6-5
CASSSGGGYTF
TGTGCCAGCTCTTCCGGGGGGGGCTACACCTTC
>NA|NA|TRBJ1-5|TRBV4-1
CASSERMNQPQHF
TGCGCCAGCAGCGAACGCATGAACCAGCCCCAGCATTTT
>once|TRBD1|TRBJ2-1|TRBV14
CASSQGDRGSSYNEQFF
TGTGCCAGCAGCCAAGGAGACAGGGGGAGCTCCTACAATGAGCAGTTCTTC
>NA|NA|TRBJ1-5|TRBV5-5
CASSLSGTRNQPQHF
TGTGCCAGCAGCCTATCCGGGACAAGGAATCAGCCCCAGCATTTT
>NA|NA|TRBJ2-1|TRBV5-6
CASSQNFDEQFF
TGTGCCAGCAGCCAGAACTTTGATGAGCAGTTCTTC
>once|NA|TRBJ1-5|TRBV20-1
CSARGNQPQHF
TGCAGTGCTAGAGGGAATCAGCCCCAGCATTTT
>NA|NA|TRBJ1-4|TRBV28
CASSFPGEKLFF
TGTGCCAGCAGTTTCCCGGGTGAAAAACTGTTTTTT
>few|NA|TRBJ2-1|TRBV11-1
CASSFLSNEQFF
TGTGCCAGCAGCTTCCTCAGCAATGAGCAGTTCTTC
>NA|TRBD1|TRBJ1-5|TRBV30
CAWSAGTGGNQPQHF
TGTGCCTGGAGTGCCGGGACAGGGGGCAATCAGCCCCAGCATTTT
>NA|TRBD2|TRBJ2-3|TRBV18
CASSPGLGTDTQYF
TGTGCCAGCTCACCGGGACTAGGCACAGATACGCAGTATTTT
>many|TRBD2|TRBJ2-2|TRBV4-2
CATTQDRGGLSGELFF
TGTGCCACCACCCAAGACCGGGGGGGGTTGTCCGGGGAGCTGTTTTTT
>once|NA|TRBJ2-7|TRBV24-1
CATSEQRLFYEQYF
TGTGCCACCAGTGAACAGCGGTTATTCTACGAGCAGTACTTC
>NA|NA|TRBJ1-1|TRBV6-5
CASTKQGMNTEAFF
TGTGCCAGCACTAAACAGGGTATGAACACTGAAGCTTTCTTT
>once|TRBD1|TRBJ2-3|TRBV7-9
CASSFGGTGVITDTQYF
TGTGCCAGCAGCTTCGGGGGGACAGGGGTGATCACAGATACGCAGTATTTT
>once|NA|TRBJ1-5|TRBV28
CASTQGPLQPQHF
TGTGCCAGCACCCAGGGGCCCCTTCAGCCCCAGCATTTT
>NA|TRBD1|TRBJ2-1|TRBV19
CASNGDRGLGEQFF
TGTGCCAGTAATGGGGACAGGGGGCTGGGTGAGCAGTTCTTC
>NA|NA|TRBJ2-5|TRBV7-2
CASRFLHQGILQTQYF
TGTGCCAGCAGATTCCTACACCAGGGGATATTACAGACCCAGTACTTC
>NA|NA|TRBJ1-2|TRBV9
CASSVAWPAGGYGYTF
TGTGCCAGCAGCGTAGCTTGGCCGGCGGGGGGATATGGCTACACCTTC
>few|TRBD1|TRBJ2-1|TRBV7-2
CASREGQGLYNEQFF
TGTGCCAGCAGGGAAGGACAGGGTTTGTACAATGAGCAGTTCTTC
>NA|NA|TRBJ2-3|TRBV7-2
CASEPGLVTDTQYF
TGTGCCAGCGAACCAGGACTCGTCACAGATACGCAGTATTTT
>NA|NA|TRBJ2-1|TRBV10-1
CASSESARTYNEQFF
TGCGCCAGCAGTGAGTCAGCTAGAACCTACAATGAGCAGTTCTTC
>NA|NA|TRBJ2-7|TRBV12-3/TRBV12-4
CASSIDAPDEQYF
TGTGCCAGCAGTATCGACGCGCCAGACGAGCAGTACTTC
>once|NA|TRBJ1-2|TRBV7-2
CASSFRRERGGYTF
TGTGCCAGCAGCTTTAGGAGGGAAAGGGGGGGCTACACCTTC
>NA|NA|TRBJ2-7|TRBV19
CASSIDRYEQYF
TGTGCCAGTAGTATCGACAGATACGAGCAGTACTTC
>NA|NA|TRBJ1-5|TRBV27
CASSWTAGQPQHF
TGTGCCAGCAGCTGGACAGCCGGGCAGCCCCAGCATTTT
>NA|NA|TRBJ1-2|TRBV19
CASSFRANYGYTF
TGTGCCAGTAGTTTCAGGGCTAACTATGGCTACACCTTC
>NA|TRBD2|TRBJ2-1|TRBV28
CASSSLGREWNEQFF
TGTGCCAGCAGTTCCCTTGGGCGGGAGTGGAATGAGCAGTTCTTC
>once|TRBD1|TRBJ1-4|TRBV6-2/TRBV6-3
CASSYSSTGMATNEKLFF
TGTGCCAGCAGTTACTCATCGACAGGGATGGCAACTAATGAAAAACTGTTTTTT
>NA|TRBD1|TRBJ1-4|TRBV7-8
CASSRTGMNEKLFF
TGTGCCAGCAGCCGGACAGGAATGAATGAAAAACTGTTTTTT
>NA|TRBD2|TRBJ2-5|TRBV5-1
CASSLGAGTSSQETQYF
TGCGCCAGCAGCTTGGGGGCCGGGACTAGCAGCCAAGAGACCCAGTACTTC
>NA|NA|TRBJ1-1|TRBV5-5
CASSYQAMNTEAFF
TGTGCCAGCAGTTATCAGGCCATGAACACTGAAGCTTTCTTT
>few|TRBD1|TRBJ1-5|TRBV30
CAWSGGTGGGGNQPQHF
TGTGCCTGGAGTGGTGGGACAGGGGGCGGGGGCAATCAGCCCCAGCATTTT
>NA|NA|TRBJ2-7|TRBV9
CASSAGYGQGTYEQYF
TGTGCCAGCAGCGCGGGGTATGGGCAGGGAACCTACGAGCAGTACTTC